This section outlines one TCR beta chain sequence together with its context. The assay was immunoSEQ multiplex PCR, and TCRdb's table has in-frame clones only and misses some. The table includes some 130,000 clones, around nine tenths detected once. These data belong to a study of blood T cell repertoires in COVID-19. The CDR3 consists of 18 residues. The sequenced sample was peripheral blood. The chain joins TRBV21-1 to TRBJ2-2; the tabulated D call, TRBD2, remains unverified against the DNA. TRBV21-1 is classified as a pseudogene. This TCR was recovered from a man aged 55 to 70 with COVID-19, enrolled during active disease. Here the CDR3 reads CASSPKTSGGPFAGELFF. The CDR3, as DNA: TGTGCCAGCAGCCCAAAGACTAGCGGGGGACCCTTCGCCGGGGAGCTGTTTTTT.